Reported below is one TCR beta chain. Its antigen remains unidentified. No base quality information exists; no much larger clone differs at one position. The data were taken from a study of T cells in Graves' hyperthyroidism and ophthalmopathy (dated by TCRdb to the late 2010s). As for the study more broadly: Peripheral blood was sampled at the time of initial diagnosis, prior to any treatment. TCR Vbeta CDR3 sequencing of around 130 peripheral blood samples (43 ophthalmopathy, 70 to 85 hyperthyroidism and 17 progressor patients) is reported in the paper. After blood sampling, hyperthyroidism patients were treated with methimazole at a starting dose of 30 mg daily, and ophthalmopathy patients were treated with high-dose intravenous methylprednisolone. An independent validation cohort of under 20 hyperthyroidism patients and about 15 patients who later progressed to ophthalmopathy tested prospective prediction of ophthalmopathy. To identify TCR V-J signatures that set the groups apart, the researchers used a discovery cohort of 100 patients, made up of some 41 with Graves' ophthalmopathy and about 59 with stable Graves' hyperthyroidism. In roughly six Graves' hyperthyroidism patients, the study also compared T-cell repertoires from thyroid tissue with T-cell repertoires from blood. For training and testing, the approximately 97 patients in the discovery cohort were randomly divided in a 7:3 ratio. Beyond this particular receptor, the publication reports: In cross-validation, a model built on a 13 V-J signature told ophthalmopathy apart from stable hyperthyroidism with under 90% sensitivity and 81% to 82% specificity, and in testing the same model reached 80%/75%. In validation, the model predicted progression to ophthalmopathy a median of about 6.5 months before onset, with approximately 68% sensitivity and 72.22% specificity. Sample size was not statistically predetermined, and blinding of investigators to group allocation was not performed. Blood samples also contained most of the expanded thyroid clonotypes (frequency above 0.001), which suggests that blood repertoires may reflect thyroid immune responses.

A patient counted as having stable Graves' hyperthyroidism if no progression to ophthalmopathy occurred over 18 months of follow-up. Hyperthyroidism patients were aged 18 to 65 years and newly diagnosed, with disease duration of less than 2 months. The study excluded patients with uncontrolled infections, other autoimmune diseases, pregnancy or lactation. Clinical symptoms, serum thyroxine and TRAb, thyroid ultrasound, and orbital computed tomography formed the basis for the diagnoses. Ficoll-Paque density gradient centrifugation was used to isolate PBMCs from about 10 ml of fresh peripheral blood. Total RNA was extracted using Trizol reagent, and RNA quality was assessed on an Agilent 2100 Bioanalyzer. The TCR beta CDR3 regions were amplified from the RNA transcripts. For the first round of RT-PCR on the TCR CDR3, the HTBI primer set was used together with the Qiagen OneStep RT-PCR kit. The libraries were constructed in a second round of multiplex PCR and then size-selected and purified. The libraries were sequenced on an Illumina HiSeq2000 using paired-end 100 bp reads. The paper's data handling went like this. Raw data were processed with SOAPnuke, discarding reads with adapters, uncalled bases, mean Phred below 15, or no exact constant-primer or identifier match. COPE v1.2.5 was used to merge high-quality paired reads, and clonotypes were defined as unique nucleotide sequences. MiTCR v1.1 was used to align the clonotypes against IMGT TRBV, TRBD and TRBJ reference segments. The analysis included only V-J combinations with a frequency above 0.0001, which together covered about 99% of the repertoires. The TCS score was defined as the ratio of F50 (clonal expansion) to E x V (chaos), calculated using BLOSUM62-based TCRdist between CDR3 peptides within each V-J. Welch's t-statistics and random forest reduced 500 to 550 V-J features to roughly 13, which were used in a naive Bayes classifier (R e1071). TCRdb ran its own pipeline on the public reads, namely fastp trimming at Q25 and MiXCR clone calling, and kept in-frame beta chains. Each CDR3 protein appears once, grouped with its most common genes and DNA. TCRdb, not the original authors, processed these V and J calls. The sample table lists a few hundred thousand distinct CDR3 sequences, roughly 18% of them with a count of one. Less than 65% of the sample is held by the ten biggest clonotypes.

Reading from cysteine to phenylalanine, the CDR3 counts 13 amino acids. Just CDR3 DNA is preserved here, 39 bases in frame from base 1. Deletion took 1 base off V and 5 bases off J, with a span of 6 bases between the germline ends. CDR1 MGHRA and CDR2 YSYEKL are derived from the germline V gene. The sample comprised blood. The source of this sequence is a woman aged 50 to 65 with Graves' hyperthyroidism. The chain was built from TRBV4-1 and TRBJ1-5; no D gene can be assigned with confidence. The CDR3 region reads CASSQAEDQPQHF. The nucleotide sequence is given as TGCGCCAGCAGCCAAGCAGAGGATCAGCCCCAGCATTTT.